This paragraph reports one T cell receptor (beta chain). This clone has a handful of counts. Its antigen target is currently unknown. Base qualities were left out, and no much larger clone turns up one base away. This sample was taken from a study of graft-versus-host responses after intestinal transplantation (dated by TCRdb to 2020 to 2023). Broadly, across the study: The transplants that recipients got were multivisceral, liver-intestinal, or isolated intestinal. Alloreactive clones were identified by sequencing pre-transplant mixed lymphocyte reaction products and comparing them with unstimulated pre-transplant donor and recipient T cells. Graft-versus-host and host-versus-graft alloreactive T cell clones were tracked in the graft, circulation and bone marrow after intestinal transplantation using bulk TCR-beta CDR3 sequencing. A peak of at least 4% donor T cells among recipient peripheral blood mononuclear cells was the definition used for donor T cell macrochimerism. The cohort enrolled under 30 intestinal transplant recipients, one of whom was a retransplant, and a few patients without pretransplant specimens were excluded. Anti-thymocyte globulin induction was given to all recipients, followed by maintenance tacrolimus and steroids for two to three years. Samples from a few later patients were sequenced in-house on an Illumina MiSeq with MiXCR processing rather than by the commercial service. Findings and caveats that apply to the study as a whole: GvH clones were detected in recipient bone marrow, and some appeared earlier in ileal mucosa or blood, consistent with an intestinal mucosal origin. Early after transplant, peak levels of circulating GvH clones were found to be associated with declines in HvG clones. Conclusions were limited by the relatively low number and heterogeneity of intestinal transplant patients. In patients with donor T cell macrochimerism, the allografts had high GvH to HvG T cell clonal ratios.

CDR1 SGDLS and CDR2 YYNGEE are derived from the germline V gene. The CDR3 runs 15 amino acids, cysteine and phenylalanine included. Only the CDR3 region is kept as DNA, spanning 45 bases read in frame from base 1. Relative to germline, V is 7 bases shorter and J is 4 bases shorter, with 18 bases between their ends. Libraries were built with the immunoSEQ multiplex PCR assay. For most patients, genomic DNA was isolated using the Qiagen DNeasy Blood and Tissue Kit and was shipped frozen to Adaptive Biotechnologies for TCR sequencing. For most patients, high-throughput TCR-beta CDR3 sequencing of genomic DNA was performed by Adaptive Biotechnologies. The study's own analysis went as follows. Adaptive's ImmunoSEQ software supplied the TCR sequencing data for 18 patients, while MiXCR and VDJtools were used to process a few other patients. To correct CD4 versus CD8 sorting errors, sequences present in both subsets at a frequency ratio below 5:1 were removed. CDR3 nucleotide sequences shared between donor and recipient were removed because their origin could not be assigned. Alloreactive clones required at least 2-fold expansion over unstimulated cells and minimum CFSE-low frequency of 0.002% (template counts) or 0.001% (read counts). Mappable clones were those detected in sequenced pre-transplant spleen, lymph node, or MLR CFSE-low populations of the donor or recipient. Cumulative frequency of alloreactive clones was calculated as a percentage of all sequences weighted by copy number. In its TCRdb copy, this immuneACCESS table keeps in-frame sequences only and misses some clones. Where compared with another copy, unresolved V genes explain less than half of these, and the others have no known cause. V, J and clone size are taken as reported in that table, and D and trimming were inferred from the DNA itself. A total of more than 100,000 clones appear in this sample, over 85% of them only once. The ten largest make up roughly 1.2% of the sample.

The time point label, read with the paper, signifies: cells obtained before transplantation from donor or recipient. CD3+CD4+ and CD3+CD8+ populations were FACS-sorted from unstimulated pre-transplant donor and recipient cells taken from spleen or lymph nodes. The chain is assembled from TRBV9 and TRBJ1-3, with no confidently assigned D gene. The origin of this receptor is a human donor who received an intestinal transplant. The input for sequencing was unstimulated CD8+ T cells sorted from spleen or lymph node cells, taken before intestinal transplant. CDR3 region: CASASDPAGGNTIYF. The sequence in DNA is TGTGCCAGCGCTAGTGACCCCGCCGGGGGAAACACCATATATTTT.